Below are 19 T cell receptor beta chains sequenced from a single sample in a study of human T cells and chemical hapten exposure. Time point here: patch test 1, 2 weeks after DPC sensitization. Treatment noted: therapeutic diphenylcyclopropenone sensitization with weekly scalp DPC. TCRdb re-called the RACE reads through MiXCR, storing one row per CDR3 protein. This repertoire shows roughly 180,000 distinct CDR3 sequences, 20% to 25% found once; its top ten account for approximately 6.4%. This material consisted of whole blood, taken in connection with sensitization to the hapten diphenylcyclopropenone (DPC). The receptors stem from a woman in her forties or fifties with alopecia areata. Some clones in this sample may be carry-over from other donors' samples.

There are a few counts of this clonotype. V usage is TRBV12-3 or TRBV12-4 and J usage is TRBJ2-4; maybe TRBD1 (6 bases). This CDR3 is built from 18 residues. V lost 6 bases and J lost 0, with 21 bases in between. The CDR3 DNA is TGTGCCAGCAGCGCCGGGACAATCCGAACCCTAGCCAAAAACATTCAGTACTTC. This gives the protein CASSAGTIRTLAKNIQYF.

This clonotype appeared many times. The chain employs TRBV2 and TRBJ1-5; no clear D gene. Germline V CDR1 and CDR2: SNHLY, FYNNEI. Trimming shortened V by 6 bases and J by 3 bases, and 6 bases separated the two germline ends. CDR3 length: 12 residues. The CDR3 bases are TGTGCCAGCAGCCCCGACAATCAGCCCCAGCATTTT. Translated: CASSPDNQPQHF.

This rearrangement joins TRBV6-2 or TRBV6-3 to TRBJ1-1; 8 bases are a match to TRBD1. V gave up 2 bases and J gave up 1 base; unmatched junction bases: 6. CDR1 and CDR2 from the germline V gene are MNHEY and SVGEGT. The CDR3 length is 16 residues. The DNA for the CDR3 is TGTGCCAGCAGTTACCGGACAGGGACCGGGAACACTGAAGCTTTCTTT. This gives the protein CASSYRTGTGNTEAFF.

This clonotype was seen only a few times. V gene TRBV29-1 combines with J gene TRBJ2-5; the D gene is possibly TRBD1 (6 bases). V was clipped by 3 bases and J by 4 bases, with 12 bases between them. The CDR3 spans 13 residues. Germline V CDR1 and CDR2: SQVTM, ANQGSEA. Here the CDR3 reads CSVDRQAVETQYF. CDR3 in DNA: TGCAGCGTTGATAGACAGGCCGTAGAGACCCAGTACTTC.

This clonotype turned up a few times. The rearrangement links TRBV20-1 to TRBJ2-2; D unclear. The length of the CDR3 is 13 residues. The V gene's germline CDR1 is DFQATT and CDR2 SNEGSKA (reference sequence). Trimming pared 0 bases from V and 9 bases from J, leaving 11 bases between. For the CDR3, the DNA is TGCAGTGCTAGAGATCGAGCATCGTGGGAGCTGTTTTTT. This encodes CSARDRASWELFF.

The J gene is TRBJ2-3, the V gene TRBV6-7; D gene uncertain. TRBV6-7 is placed among ORFs of uncertain function. V was pared by 5 bases and J by 0 bases, with 12 bases between. This CDR3 contains 15 residues. CDR3 in amino acids: CASSEWTHSTDTQYF. For the CDR3, the DNA is TGTGCCAGCAGTGAGTGGACGCACAGCACAGATACGCAGTATTTT.

This clonotype was detected a few times. The CDR3 is CATSRDLDRSSYEQYF. Written as DNA, the CDR3 is TGTGCCACCAGCAGAGATTTGGACAGGAGCTCCTACGAGCAGTACTTC. The rearrangement joins TRBV15 to TRBJ2-7; 7 bases are a match to TRBD1. Germline CDR1 is LNHNV and CDR2 is YYDKDF (reference sequence). This CDR3 spans 16 amino acids. The V and J ends lost 0 bases and 0 bases, in that order; junction bases with no gene match: 5.

This clonotype showed up just a few times. The V gene is TRBV10-3, the J gene TRBJ2-2; 7 bases fit TRBD1. Germline loops: CDR1 ENHRY, CDR2 SYGVKD. The CDR3 extends over 16 amino acids. Trimming removed 4 bases from V and 3 bases from J; junction bases left unmatched: 8. CDR3 coding DNA: TGTGCCATCAGTGGGCCTGAGGGGGCGGACACCGGGGAGCTGTTTTTT. This gives the protein CAISGPEGADTGELFF.

In its sample, this clonotype was seen a few times. This chain links TRBV11-1 with TRBJ2-2; D gene unclear. This CDR3 contains 16 residues. Trimming took 5 bases from V and 0 from J, leaving 13 bases between them. The germline CDR1 and CDR2 sequences are SGHAT and FQDESV (reference sequence). CDR3 bases: TGTGCCAGCAGCCAACTCTTGGCTGCGAACACCGGGGAGCTGTTTTTT. It specifies CASSQLLAANTGELFF.

The chain combines TRBV19 with TRBJ1-2; D uncertain. The ends were cut back, 7 bases at V and 6 bases at J, with 21 bases in the middle. Germline V gene lookup returns CDR1 LNHDA and CDR2 SQIVND (reference sequence). The CDR3 has 15 amino acids. CDR3 sequence reads: CASKNRAALPNGYTF. The CDR3 region has the DNA TGTGCCAGTAAAAACCGGGCCGCCCTACCGAATGGCTACACCTTC.

The chain has TRBV27 and TRBJ2-3; no reliable D call. The V end was cut by 5 bases, the J end by 4 bases, with 7 bases between. The germline V gene encodes CDR1 MNHEY and CDR2 SMNVEV (reference sequence). The CDR3 is made up of 12 amino acids. CDR3 loop: CASSHRPDTQYF. CDR3 bases: TGTGCCAGCAGTCATAGACCAGATACGCAGTATTTT.

This clonotype was counted a few times. The V call is TRBV10-3, the J call TRBJ2-5, with D tentatively TRBD1 (6 bases). The CDR3 has 14 amino acids. Germline values: CDR1 ENHRY, CDR2 SYGVKD. V was clipped by 8 bases and J by 3 bases, with 16 bases between them. CDR3 coding DNA: TGTGCCATCCGCTCTGACAGGAACGAAGAGACCCAGTACTTC. Protein sequence: CAIRSDRNEETQYF.

This clonotype showed up just a few times. The chain carries TRBV30 and TRBJ1-2; TRBD1 matches 9 bases. The CDR3 extends over 13 amino acids. Unmatched junction bases numbered 9, after V lost 5 bases and J lost 8 bases. Germline V gene data show CDR1 as GTSNPN and CDR2 as SVGIG (reference sequence). The CDR3 coding sequence is TGTGCCTGGGGCCGACAGGGGGGTCCCGGCTACACCTTC. Translation: CAWGRQGGPGYTF. The variable domain in full, with the rest retrieved from reference TRBV30 and TRBJ1-2, is SQTIHQWPATLVQPVGSPLSLECTVEGTSNPNLYWYRQAAGRGLQLLFYSVGIGQISSEVPQNLSASRPQDRQFILSSKKLLLSDSGFYLCAWGRQGGPGYTFGSGTRLTVV.

This clonotype was counted between two and nine times. The chain links TRBV7-2 to TRBJ1-5; 9 bases match TRBD1. This CDR3 has 15 amino acids. V lost 4 bases, J lost 7 bases, and 8 bases stayed unmatched. Germline V gene data show CDR1 as SGHTA and CDR2 as FQGNSA. CDR3: CASSSGGQGWQPQHF. CDR3 nucleotide sequence: TGTGCCAGCAGCTCAGGTGGACAGGGGTGGCAGCCCCAGCATTTT.

The chain recombines TRBV25-1 with TRBJ2-1; 8 bases fit TRBD2. The CDR3 loop spans 14 amino acids. V lost 8 bases and J lost 5; bases outside the gene matches: 8. Germline CDR1 MGHDK, CDR2 SYGVNS. The CDR3 is CASLNSGADNEQFF. The CDR3 DNA sequence: TGTGCCAGCCTGAATAGCGGGGCCGACAATGAGCAGTTCTTC.

The chain has TRBV20-1 and TRBJ2-1, with 7 bases lining up with TRBD2. The CDR3 is made up of 10 amino acids. Germline V gene sequence: CDR1 DFQATT, CDR2 SNEGSKA (reference sequence). V shed 5 bases, J shed 14 bases, and the junction held 6 bases outside the gene matches. CDR3 DNA: TGCAGTGCTGGACTAGATTATAAGTTCTTC. It yields the protein CSAGLDYKFF.

The rearrangement uses TRBV20-1 and TRBJ2-3, with D tentatively TRBD2 (6 bases). The length of the CDR3 is 13 residues. Per the germline V gene, CDR1 is DFQATT and CDR2 is SNEGSKA (reference sequence). Trimming took 1 base from V and 5 from J, leaving 10 bases between them. The CDR3 DNA sequence: TGCAGTGCTAGAGCTGGAGGGCGAGATACGCAGTATTTT. Encoded protein: CSARAGGRDTQYF.

This clonotype came up a few times. In DNA form, the CDR3 reads TGTGCCAGCAGTACTCTGGGGGCTGGCAATCAGCCCCAGCATTTT. This sequence encodes CASSTLGAGNQPQHF. The chain uses TRBV12-3 or TRBV12-4 and TRBJ1-5; D is perhaps TRBD1 (6 bases). With 5 bases removed from V and 2 bases from J, the gap between germline ends came to 13 bases. This CDR3 has 15 residues.

Note on this clonotype: Possible read error: a much larger clone is one base away. This is likely a read error, given that the CDR3 carries no conserved phenylalanine or tryptophan at its end. The rearrangement links TRBV20-1 to TRBJ1-2; no clear D gene. Deletions cut 5 bases from V and 4 bases from J, with 14 bases between. Germline CDR1 reads DFQATT; CDR2 reads SNEGSKA (reference sequence). This CDR3 spans 13 amino acids. The CDR3 nucleotides read TGCAGTGCTCCCGACATTAACACCTATGGCTACACCGTC. Its protein product is CSAPDINTYGYTV.